The 14 T cell receptor beta chains below all came from one sample that was sequenced in a study of T cells after posttransplantation cyclophosphamide. Repertoires were generated with immunoSEQ multiplex PCR, while TCRdb's copy carries only in-frame clones and drops some. The table includes about 4,200 clones, 80% to 90% detected once. Treatment was busulfan-fludarabine conditioning, a marrow graft, and cyclophosphamide on days +3 and +4. This sample comprised PBMCs, obtained after an allogeneic stem cell transplant with post-transplant cyclophosphamide. Every receptor here comes from a female patient aged 50 to 65 who received an allogeneic stem cell transplant from a related donor, was CMV-positive, and had no GVHD. Some of the T cells may derive from the graft donor.

The V and J genes are TRBV7-8 and TRBJ2-1; D ambiguous. Trimming pared 4 bases from V and 5 bases from J, leaving 6 bases between. This CDR3 spans 12 amino acids. Germline V gives CDR1 SGHVS, CDR2 FQNEAQ. CDR3 nucleotide sequence: TGTGCCAGCAGCTCAATCAACAATGAGCAGTTCTTC. This gives the protein CASSSINNEQFF.

The chain uses TRBV19 and TRBJ2-3; no reliable D call. The CDR3 contains 12 residues. V gave up 5 bases and J gave up 2 bases, with 5 bases separating them. The germline V gene encodes CDR1 LNHDA and CDR2 SQIVND (reference sequence). DNA of the CDR3: TGTGCCAGTAGTCAGGACACAGATACGCAGTATTTT. Protein sequence: CASSQDTDTQYF.

This clone was counted only a few times. V gene TRBV7-6 combines with J gene TRBJ1-3; 8 bases align to TRBD1. The germline gives CDR1 SGHVS, CDR2 FNYEAQ. The trim removed 7 bases at V and 1 base at J, leaving 3 bases unmatched. The CDR3 is 14 residues long. The CDR3 loop is CASTTGGSGNTIYF. The DNA of the CDR3 is TGTGCCAGCACCACAGGGGGTTCTGGAAACACCATATATTTT.

This clone has only a few counts. The chain is built from TRBV6-1 and TRBJ1-4; 8 positions match TRBD1. The CDR3 contains 20 residues. V gave up 1 base and J gave up 3 bases; unmatched junction bases: 16. The germline V gene has CDR1 MNHNS and CDR2 SASEGT. CDR3 region: CASSEGHGRGRIGANEKLFF. As DNA, the CDR3 is TGTGCCAGCAGTGAAGGTCATGGCAGGGGGCGCATCGGAGCTAATGAAAAACTGTTTTTT.

With respect to this clone: This CDR3 is also generated by other DNA sequences in the sample. V usage is TRBV18 and J usage is TRBJ1-6; D is unclear. Germline CDR1 reads KGHSH; CDR2 reads LQKENI. The germline V and J ends were trimmed by 2 bases and 0 bases, with 17 bases remaining between them. CDR3 length equals 19 residues. This chain's CDR3 is CASSPIPLDFSSYNSPLHF. CDR3 in DNA: TGTGCCAGCTCACCAATCCCCCTCGACTTTTCCTCCTATAATTCACCCCTCCACTTT.

Comment on this clone: The junction differs from germline at one of its ends, possibly a read error. Other DNA sequences within the sample encode an identical CDR3. The V gene is TRBV28, the J gene TRBJ1-2, with D tentatively TRBD1 (5 bases). The germline gives CDR1 MDHEN, CDR2 SYDVKM. The CDR3 contains 13 residues. CDR3 DNA: TGCGCCAGCAGAACCGGGACTGGCTATGGCTACACCTTC. Amino acid sequence: CASRTGTGYGYTF.

The chain couples TRBV5-8 to TRBJ1-5; no clear D. V was trimmed by 4 bases and J by 2 bases, leaving 22 bases between them. The CDR3 contains 18 residues. Germline lookup yields CDR1 SGHTS and CDR2 YDEGEE. CDR3 sequence reads: CASSPQSGSPFGNQPQHF. In nucleotides, the CDR3 is TGTGCCAGCAGCCCGCAATCCGGGTCCCCCTTCGGCAATCAGCCCCAGCATTTT.

The chain couples TRBV6-1 to TRBJ2-7; TRBD2 matches at 7 bases. The V segment lost 4 bases and the J segment 6 bases; nucleotides outside the gene matches: 18. This CDR3 comprises 17 residues. Per the germline V gene, CDR1 is MNHNS and CDR2 is SASEGT. Here the CDR3 reads CASSGPQASGFSSEQYF. For the CDR3, the DNA is TGTGCCAGCAGTGGCCCCCAGGCTAGCGGATTTTCTAGCGAGCAGTACTTC.

The chain has TRBV7-6 and TRBJ1-6; D gene ambiguous. Trimming left V 5 bases short and J 6 bases short, with 8 bases between. The CDR3 is made up of 13 amino acids. Germline values: CDR1 SGHVS, CDR2 FNYEAQ. In DNA form, the CDR3 reads TGTGCCAGCAGCCGCGGGGTTAATTCACCCCTCCACTTT. Protein sequence: CASSRGVNSPLHF.

This chain joins TRBV6-5 and TRBJ2-2, with 7 bases lining up with TRBD1. Per germline, CDR1 MNHEY and CDR2 SVGAGI. This CDR3 comprises 14 residues. V was clipped by 5 bases and J by 4 bases; unmatched bases: 4. The CDR3 sequence: CASSNRGVTGELFF. The CDR3 DNA sequence: TGTGCCAGCAGTAACAGGGGCGTCACCGGGGAGCTGTTTTTT.

The chain employs TRBV27 and TRBJ2-1, with 11 bases identical to TRBD2. V trimming: 6 bases; J trimming: 8 bases; junction bases outside the gene matches: 12. Looked up from germline, CDR1 is MNHEY and CDR2 is SMNVEV (reference sequence). CDR3 length equals 16 residues. The CDR3 reads CASRGLAVELGDEQFF. CDR3 sequence (DNA): TGTGCCAGCAGGGGACTAGCGGTGGAGTTAGGGGATGAGCAGTTCTTC.

In DNA form, the CDR3 reads TGTGCCAGCAGCCTGGCGGGAGGTTTCCAAGAGACCCAGTACTTC. It is translated as CASSLAGGFQETQYF. This chain uses TRBV9 with TRBJ2-5, with 8 bases aligning to TRBD2. The CDR3 is 15 amino acids. Germline CDR1 is SGDLS and CDR2 is YYNGEE. The junction had 6 bases not matched to a gene; V was cut back by 4 bases and J by 1 base.

This clone has just one count. The genes are TRBV10-3 and TRBJ2-5; a possible D gene is TRBD2 (5 bases). The germline gives CDR1 ENHRY, CDR2 SYGVKD. V lost 3 bases to trimming and J lost 3 bases, with 5 bases between them. There are 12 residues in the CDR3. The CDR3 is CAISDGEETQYF. The CDR3 DNA sequence: TGTGCCATCAGTGACGGGGAAGAGACCCAGTACTTC.

The chain has TRBV5-1 and TRBJ1-1; the match to TRBD1 covers 12 bases. From germline, CDR1 is SGHRS and CDR2 YFSETQ. The V segment lost 4 bases and the J segment 4 bases; nucleotides outside the gene matches: 11. The CDR3 length is 17 residues. Here the CDR3 reads CASSLRDRGRLGTEAFF. DNA for the CDR3: TGCGCCAGCAGCCTCCGGGACAGGGGGCGTTTGGGCACTGAAGCTTTCTTT.